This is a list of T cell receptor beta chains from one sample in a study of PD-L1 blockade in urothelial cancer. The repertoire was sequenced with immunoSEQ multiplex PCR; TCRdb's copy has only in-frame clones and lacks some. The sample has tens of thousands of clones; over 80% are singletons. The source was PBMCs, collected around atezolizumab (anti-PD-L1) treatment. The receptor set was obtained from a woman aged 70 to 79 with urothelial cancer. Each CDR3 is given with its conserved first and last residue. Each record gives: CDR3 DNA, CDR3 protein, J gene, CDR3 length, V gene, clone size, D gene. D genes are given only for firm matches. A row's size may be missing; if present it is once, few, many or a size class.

CDR3 DNA: TGTGCCAGCAGCTTAGTAGGACAGACTAGCACAGATACGCAGTATTTT; CDR3 protein: CASSLVGQTSTDTQYF; J gene: TRBJ2-3; CDR3 length: 16; V gene: TRBV7-2; clone size: NA; D gene: NA
CDR3 DNA: TGTGCCAGTAGTAAAGACAACTACGAGCAGTACTTC; CDR3 protein: CASSKDNYEQYF; J gene: TRBJ2-7; CDR3 length: 12; V gene: TRBV19; clone size: NA; D gene: NA
CDR3 DNA: TGTGCCAGTAGTATGGGGCAGGGTCAACTGTTTTTT; CDR3 protein: CASSMGQGQLFF; J gene: TRBJ1-4; CDR3 length: 12; V gene: TRBV19; clone size: NA; D gene: NA
CDR3 DNA: TGTGCCAGCAGCCTCGGACTAGCTCCTAGCACAGATACGCAGTATTTT; CDR3 protein: CASSLGLAPSTDTQYF; J gene: TRBJ2-3; CDR3 length: 16; V gene: TRBV9; clone size: NA; D gene: TRBD2
CDR3 DNA: TGCGCCAGCAGGGAAGCGGGGAACACCGGGGAGCTGTTTTTT; CDR3 protein: CASREAGNTGELFF; J gene: TRBJ2-2; CDR3 length: 14; V gene: TRBV10-1; clone size: NA; D gene: NA
CDR3 DNA: TGTGCCAGCAGCGGGGGAACAGGTACTGGAAACACCATATATTTT; CDR3 protein: CASSGGTGTGNTIYF; J gene: TRBJ1-3; CDR3 length: 15; V gene: TRBV9; clone size: NA; D gene: NA
CDR3 DNA: TGTGCCAGCAGCTCCTCCCAGGGCCCCGGGGAGCTGTTTTTT; CDR3 protein: CASSSSQGPGELFF; J gene: TRBJ2-2; CDR3 length: 14; V gene: TRBV7-3; clone size: NA; D gene: NA
CDR3 DNA: TGCAGCGTGGACAGGGGGCGTGAGACCCAGTACTTC; CDR3 protein: CSVDRGRETQYF; J gene: TRBJ2-5; CDR3 length: 12; V gene: TRBV29-1; clone size: NA; D gene: TRBD1
CDR3 DNA: TGTGCCAGCAGCTTTGGGAGGAAGGGCTCCTACGAGCAGTACTTC; CDR3 protein: CASSFGRKGSYEQYF; J gene: TRBJ2-7; CDR3 length: 15; V gene: TRBV7-2; clone size: NA; D gene: NA
CDR3 DNA: TGTGCCAGCAGCCTTCAGGGGGCCTGGTATGGCTACACCTTC; CDR3 protein: CASSLQGAWYGYTF; J gene: TRBJ1-2; CDR3 length: 14; V gene: TRBV5-4; clone size: NA; D gene: TRBD1
CDR3 DNA: TGTGCCAGCAGTGCCCGACAGGGGGTGTATGAAAAACTGTTTTTT; CDR3 protein: CASSARQGVYEKLFF; J gene: TRBJ1-4; CDR3 length: 15; V gene: TRBV6-1; clone size: NA; D gene: TRBD1
CDR3 DNA: TGTGCCAGCAGTCCGCATGGAGGGCTTAAGACCCAGTACTTC; CDR3 protein: CASSPHGGLKTQYF; J gene: TRBJ2-5; CDR3 length: 14; V gene: TRBV6-5; clone size: NA; D gene: NA
CDR3 DNA: TGTGCCAGTAAGGAGCGCGGGAGAACCTACAATGAGCAGTTCTTC; CDR3 protein: CASKERGRTYNEQFF; J gene: TRBJ2-1; CDR3 length: 15; V gene: TRBV19; clone size: NA; D gene: TRBD2
CDR3 DNA: TGTGCCAGCAGTTATTCGGGGGTCGGCAATCAGCCCCAGCATTTT; CDR3 protein: CASSYSGVGNQPQHF; J gene: TRBJ1-5; CDR3 length: 15; V gene: TRBV2; clone size: few; D gene: NA
CDR3 DNA: TGTGCCATCGGCGCGGGGGGCACAGATACGCAGTATTTT; CDR3 protein: CAIGAGGTDTQYF; J gene: TRBJ2-3; CDR3 length: 13; V gene: TRBV19; clone size: NA; D gene: TRBD2
CDR3 DNA: TGCAGCGTTTGGGACAGGGAAAGCTCTGGGGCCAACGTCCTGACTTTC; CDR3 protein: CSVWDRESSGANVLTF; J gene: TRBJ2-6; CDR3 length: 16; V gene: TRBV29-1; clone size: NA; D gene: TRBD1
CDR3 DNA: TGTGCCTGGGGGACAGGGTATGCAACTAATGAAAAACTGTTTTTT; CDR3 protein: CAWGTGYATNEKLFF; J gene: TRBJ1-4; CDR3 length: 15; V gene: TRBV30; clone size: NA; D gene: TRBD1